The clone carrying this TCR beta chain was seen a few times. The germline V gene has CDR1 DFQATT and CDR2 SNEGSKA (reference sequence). This CDR3 is built from 13 residues. After removal of 2 bases from V and 7 bases from J, the junction contained 8 bases not matched to a gene. This entry is derived from a study of T cells in Graves' hyperthyroidism and ophthalmopathy. TCR beta CDR3 regions were amplified from RNA. The primer set for the first-round RT-PCR of the TCR CDR3 was HTBI. One entry per CDR3 protein results from TCRdb running MiXCR on the multiplex PCR reads. Of about 720,000 distinct CDR3 sequences in the sample, 16% are singletons; the top ten hold under 10%.

The chain joins TRBV20-1 to TRBJ2-7; 7 nucleotides line up with TRBD2. The receptor's source is a young man with Graves' hyperthyroidism. The sample was blood. This chain's CDR3 is CSARPASGREQYF. DNA of the CDR3: TGCAGTGCTAGACCGGCTAGCGGAAGAGAGCAGTACTTC.